The rows below give T cell receptor beta chains drawn from one sample of a study of cytomegalovirus exposure and HLA in healthy donors. Method: immunoSEQ multiplex PCR; TCRdb's copy keeps in-frame clones and lacks some. Here the sample spans 180,000 or so clones, around 80% being singletons. The sample comprised PBMCs. Receptor source: a girl aged 5-17 years in good health and CMV-seropositive. Both conserved end residues are part of each CDR3. The D gene is left open where the match is weak. The size entry is marked missing in some rows and otherwise reads once, few, many or a size class.

D: NA
V: TRBV6-5
size: few
J: TRBJ1-5
CDR3: CASSYSNRQPQHF
DNA: TGTGCCAGCAGTTACTCGAACAGACAGCCCCAGCATTTT

D: TRBD2
V: TRBV18
size: NA
J: TRBJ2-7
CDR3: CASSPEVNSGRGTYEQYF
DNA: TGTGCCAGCTCACCAGAAGTAAATAGCGGGAGAGGGACCTACGAGCAGTACTTC

D: TRBD2
V: TRBV30
size: NA
J: TRBJ2-3
CDR3: CAWSVFASGRSNTQYF
DNA: TGTGCCTGGAGTGTATTCGCTAGCGGGAGATCGAATACGCAGTATTTT

D: TRBD1
V: TRBV30
size: NA
J: TRBJ1-2
CDR3: CAWSGDRGDYGYTF
DNA: TGTGCCTGGAGTGGGGACAGGGGTGACTATGGCTACACCTTC

D: NA
V: TRBV5-1
size: NA
J: TRBJ1-1
CDR3: CASSLEWGLVTEAFF
DNA: TGCGCCAGCAGCTTGGAATGGGGGCTGGTCACTGAAGCTTTCTTT

D: TRBD1
V: TRBV7-2
size: NA
J: TRBJ2-7
CDR3: CASSWDRGYEQYF
DNA: TGTGCCAGCAGCTGGGACAGGGGGTACGAGCAGTACTTC

D: NA
V: TRBV2
size: NA
J: TRBJ2-3
CDR3: CASSEFVGATDTQYF
DNA: TGTGCCAGCAGTGAATTTGTGGGAGCGACAGATACGCAGTATTTT

D: TRBD2
V: TRBV27
size: NA
J: TRBJ2-3
CDR3: CASSWDGSGRIYTQYF
DNA: TGTGCCAGCAGTTGGGACGGTAGCGGGAGGATATATACGCAGTATTTT

D: NA
V: TRBV6-5
size: NA
J: TRBJ2-7
CDR3: CASSYSGTGGYEQYF
DNA: TGTGCCAGCAGTTACTCGGGGACTGGAGGGTACGAGCAGTACTTC

D: NA
V: TRBV7-9
size: once
J: TRBJ1-2
CDR3: CASSLANRGYTF
DNA: TGTGCCAGCAGCTTAGCCAACAGGGGCTACACCTTC